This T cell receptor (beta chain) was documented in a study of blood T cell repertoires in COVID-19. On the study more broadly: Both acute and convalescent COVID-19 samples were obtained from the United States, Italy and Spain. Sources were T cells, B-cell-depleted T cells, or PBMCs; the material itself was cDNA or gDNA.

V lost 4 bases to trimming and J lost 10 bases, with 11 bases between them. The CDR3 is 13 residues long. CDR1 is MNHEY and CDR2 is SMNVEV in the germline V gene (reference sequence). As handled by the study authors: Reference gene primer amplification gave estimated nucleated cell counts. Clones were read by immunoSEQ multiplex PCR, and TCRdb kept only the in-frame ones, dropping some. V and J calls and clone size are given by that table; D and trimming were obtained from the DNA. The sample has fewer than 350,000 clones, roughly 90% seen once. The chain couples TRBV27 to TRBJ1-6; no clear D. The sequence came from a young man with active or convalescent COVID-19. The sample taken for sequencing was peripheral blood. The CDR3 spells CASSSTRRSPLHF. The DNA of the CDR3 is TGTGCCAGCAGTTCTACTAGGCGGTCACCCCTCCACTTT.